This T cell receptor beta chain is drawn from a study of blood T cell repertoires in COVID-19. This clone has just one count. Assay used: immunoSEQ multiplex PCR; TCRdb lists only in-frame clones, some missing. The sample lists around 360,000 clones; more than 75% were seen once. Sequenced sample: PBMCs or T cells enriched from blood (not recorded which). The clonotype was recovered from a woman aged 30 to 39 who had recovered from COVID-19.

The CDR3 DNA is TGTGCCAGCAGCTTTACAGGTTCCAACGAGCAGTACTTC. Protein sequence: CASSFTGSNEQYF. This chain connects TRBV5-4 to TRBJ2-7, with D maybe TRBD1 (5 bases). This CDR3 region has 13 residues. The germline V gene has CDR1 SGHNT and CDR2 YYREEE (reference sequence). V lost 2 bases and J 5 bases, leaving 11 bases between the germline ends.